This entry is about one T cell receptor beta chain. The antigen remains unidentified. This specimen comes from a study of OX40 agonist ivuxolimab in advanced cancers. At the level of the study: The diagnoses of dose-escalation patients were hepatocellular carcinoma, melanoma, renal cell or head and neck cancer. Participants, 82.7% male, averaged roughly 60 years of age, ranging from 23 to 79. The eligibility criteria allowed prior anti-PD-1, anti-PD-L1 or anti-CTLA-4 therapy, and under 50% had some.

General study results and limits: Clonal expansion among partial responders at 0.1-3.0 mg/kg ranked near the lowest.

Generated by immunoSEQ multiplex PCR, the TCRdb table keeps only in-frame clones and is missing some. The repertoire holds about 31,000 clones, around nine tenths seen once, with roughly 29% in the top ten. Germline CDR1 is MNHNS and CDR2 is SASEGT. The CDR3 is 14 residues long. The V gene lost 1 base and the J gene lost 0 bases, with 1 base spanning the gap. The sequencing used CD4+ or CD8+ T cells sorted from blood, collected in a trial of the OX40 agonist ivuxolimab. The V and J genes are TRBV6-1 and TRBJ2-6; D uncertain. The TCR originated in an adult with an advanced solid tumor such as melanoma, head and neck, liver or kidney cancer. The CDR3 is CASSEVSGANVLTF. CDR3 nucleotide sequence: TGTGCCAGCAGTGAAGTCTCTGGGGCCAACGTCCTGACTTTC.